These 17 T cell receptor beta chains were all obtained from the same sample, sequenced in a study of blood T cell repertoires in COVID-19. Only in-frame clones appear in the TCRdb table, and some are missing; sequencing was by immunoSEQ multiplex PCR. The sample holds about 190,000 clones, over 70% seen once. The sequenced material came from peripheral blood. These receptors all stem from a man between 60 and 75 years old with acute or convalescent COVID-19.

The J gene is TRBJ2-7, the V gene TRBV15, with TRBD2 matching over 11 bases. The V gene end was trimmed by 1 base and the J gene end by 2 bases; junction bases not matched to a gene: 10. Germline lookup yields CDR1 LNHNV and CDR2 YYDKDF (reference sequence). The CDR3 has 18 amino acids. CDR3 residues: CATSRASGGTNPTYEQYF. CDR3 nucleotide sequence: TGTGCCACCAGCAGAGCTAGCGGGGGGACAAATCCAACCTACGAGCAGTACTTC.

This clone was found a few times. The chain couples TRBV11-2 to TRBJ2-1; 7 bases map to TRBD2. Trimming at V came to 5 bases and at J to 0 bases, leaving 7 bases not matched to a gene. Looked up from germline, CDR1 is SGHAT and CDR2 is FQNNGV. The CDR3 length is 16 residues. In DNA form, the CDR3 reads TGTGCCAGCAGCATACTAGCGCGGAGCTCCTACAATGAGCAGTTCTTC. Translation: CASSILARSSYNEQFF.

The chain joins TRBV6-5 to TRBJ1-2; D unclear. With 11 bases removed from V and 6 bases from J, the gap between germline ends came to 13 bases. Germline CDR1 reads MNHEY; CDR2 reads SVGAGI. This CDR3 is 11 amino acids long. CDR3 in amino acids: CARGSRDGYTF. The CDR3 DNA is TGTGCCCGAGGGTCCAGAGATGGCTACACCTTC.

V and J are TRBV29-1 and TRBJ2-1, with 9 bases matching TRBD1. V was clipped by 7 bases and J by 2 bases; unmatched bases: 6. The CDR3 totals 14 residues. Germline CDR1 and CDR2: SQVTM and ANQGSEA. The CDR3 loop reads CSGAGTGPYNEQFF. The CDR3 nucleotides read TGCAGCGGGGCCGGGACAGGGCCCTACAATGAGCAGTTCTTC.

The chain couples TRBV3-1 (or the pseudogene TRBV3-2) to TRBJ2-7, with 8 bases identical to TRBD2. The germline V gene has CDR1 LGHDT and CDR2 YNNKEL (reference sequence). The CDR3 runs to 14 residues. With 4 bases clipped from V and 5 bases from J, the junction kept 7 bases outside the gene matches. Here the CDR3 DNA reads TGTGCCAGCAGCCGATCCGGAGCGGGAGACGAGCAGTACTTC. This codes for CASSRSGAGDEQYF.

CDR3 sequence reads: CATSRDWRGLYNEQFF. The CDR3 coding sequence is TGTGCCACCAGCAGAGATTGGAGGGGGCTTTACAATGAGCAGTTCTTC. The chain couples TRBV15 to TRBJ2-1; weak D call: TRBD1 (7 bases). Trimming took 0 bases from V and 4 from J, leaving 13 bases between them. Germline CDR1 reads LNHNV; CDR2 reads YYDKDF (reference sequence). The CDR3 sequence is 16 residues long.

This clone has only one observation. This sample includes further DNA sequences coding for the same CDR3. CDR3 in amino acids: CSVRQGADTQYF. As DNA, the CDR3 is TGCAGCGTGAGACAGGGGGCAGATACGCAGTATTTT. The chain employs TRBV29-1 and TRBJ2-3, with 9 bases aligning to TRBD1. From germline, CDR1 is SQVTM and CDR2 ANQGSEA. J was trimmed by 4 bases and V by 6 bases; bases with no gene match: 2. This CDR3 spans 12 amino acids.

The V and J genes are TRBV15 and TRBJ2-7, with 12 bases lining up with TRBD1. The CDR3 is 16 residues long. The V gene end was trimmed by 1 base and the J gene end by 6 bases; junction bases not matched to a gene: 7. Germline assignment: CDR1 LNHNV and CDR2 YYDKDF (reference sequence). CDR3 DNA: TGTGCCACCAGCAGAGCGACCGGGACAGGGGGCGGCGAGCAGTACTTC. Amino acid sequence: CATSRATGTGGGEQYF.

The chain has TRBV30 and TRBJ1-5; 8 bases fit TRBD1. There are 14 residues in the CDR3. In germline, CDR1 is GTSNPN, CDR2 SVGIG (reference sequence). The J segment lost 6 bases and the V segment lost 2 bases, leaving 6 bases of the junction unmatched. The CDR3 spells CAWSRTGSGQPQHF. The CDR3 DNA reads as TGTGCCTGGAGTAGGACAGGGAGCGGTCAGCCCCAGCATTTT.

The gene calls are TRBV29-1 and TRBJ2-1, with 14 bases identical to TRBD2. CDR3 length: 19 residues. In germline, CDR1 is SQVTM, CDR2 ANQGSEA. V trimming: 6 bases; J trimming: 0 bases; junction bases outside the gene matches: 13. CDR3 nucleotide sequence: TGCAGCGTCAGGCGGGGACTAGCGGGGGCCAGGAGCTCCTACAATGAGCAGTTCTTC. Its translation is CSVRRGLAGARSSYNEQFF.

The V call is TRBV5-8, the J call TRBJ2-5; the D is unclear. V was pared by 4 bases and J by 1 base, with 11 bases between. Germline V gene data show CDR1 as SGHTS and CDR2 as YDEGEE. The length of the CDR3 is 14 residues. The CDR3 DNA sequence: TGTGCCAGCAGCATGGGCCAGCGCCAAGAGACCCAGTACTTC. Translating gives CASSMGQRQETQYF.

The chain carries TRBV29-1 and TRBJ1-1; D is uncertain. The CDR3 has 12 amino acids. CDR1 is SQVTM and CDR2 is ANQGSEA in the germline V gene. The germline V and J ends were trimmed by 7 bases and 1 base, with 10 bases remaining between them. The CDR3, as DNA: TGCAGCGCCATTTTCAGGAACACTGAAGCTTTCTTT. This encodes CSAIFRNTEAFF.

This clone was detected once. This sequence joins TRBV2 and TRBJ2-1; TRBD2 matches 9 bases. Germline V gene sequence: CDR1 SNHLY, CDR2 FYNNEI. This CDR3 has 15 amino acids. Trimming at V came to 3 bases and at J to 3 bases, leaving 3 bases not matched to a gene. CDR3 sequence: CASSEFSGSYNEQFF. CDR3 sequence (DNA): TGTGCCAGCAGTGAGTTTAGCGGGAGCTACAATGAGCAGTTCTTC.

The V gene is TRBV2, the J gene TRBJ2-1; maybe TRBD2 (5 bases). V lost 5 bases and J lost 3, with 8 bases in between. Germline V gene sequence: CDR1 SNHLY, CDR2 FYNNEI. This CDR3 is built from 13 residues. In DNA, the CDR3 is TGTGCCAGCAGTCCTAGCTACTACAATGAGCAGTTCTTC. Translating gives CASSPSYYNEQFF.

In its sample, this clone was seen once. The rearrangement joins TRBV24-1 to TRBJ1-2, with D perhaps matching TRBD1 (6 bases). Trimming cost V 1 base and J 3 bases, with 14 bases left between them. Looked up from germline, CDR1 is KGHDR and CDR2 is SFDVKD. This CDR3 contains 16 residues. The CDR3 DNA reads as TGTGCCACCAGTGATTTTCCCGGGGGGCCGCACTATGGCTACACCTTC. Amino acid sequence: CATSDFPGGPHYGYTF.

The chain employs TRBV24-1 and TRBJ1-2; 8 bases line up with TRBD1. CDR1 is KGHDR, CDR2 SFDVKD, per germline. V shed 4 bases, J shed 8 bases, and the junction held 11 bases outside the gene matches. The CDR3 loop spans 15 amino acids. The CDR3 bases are TGTGCCACCAGTGAGGCCCATCAGGGGGCTGAGGGCTACACCTTC. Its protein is CATSEAHQGAEGYTF.

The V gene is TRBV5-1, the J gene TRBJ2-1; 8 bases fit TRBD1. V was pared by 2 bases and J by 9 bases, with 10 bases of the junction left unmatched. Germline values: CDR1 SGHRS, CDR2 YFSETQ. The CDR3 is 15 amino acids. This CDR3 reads CASSFATGGIVEQFF. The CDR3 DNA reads TGCGCCAGCAGCTTCGCTACAGGGGGTATTGTTGAGCAGTTCTTC.